This TCR beta chain is from a study of cytomegalovirus exposure and HLA in healthy donors. Samples came from healthy bone marrow donors. Whole-study findings and limits: According to a later analysis, most TCR beta chains associated with CMV appeared HLA-restricted. Reports credit the classifier with highly specific, highly sensitive diagnosis of cytomegalovirus status. Association of a missense DCLRE1C variant with TCR beta V- and J-gene trimming was reported in a later analysis.

Details on this clone: Its antigen is as yet unknown.

The primer mix had 60 Vbeta and 13 Jbeta primers. Here immunoSEQ multiplex PCR was the method, and the copy in TCRdb shows in-frame clones only, minus some. The profile covers about 150,000 clones, with around 70% appearing a single time and around 2.3% taken by the ten largest. The specimen sequenced was PBMCs. The clonotype originates from a man aged 25 to 40 in good health and CMV-seronegative.

The CDR3 DNA is TGTGCCAGCAGCCAAGCTCCGTACAATGAGCAGTTCTTC. Residues: CASSQAPYNEQFF. This sequence joins TRBV14 and TRBJ2-1; D call uncertain. Looked up from germline, CDR1 is SGHDN and CDR2 is FVKESK. The ends were cut back, 1 base at V and 4 bases at J, with 5 bases in the middle. The CDR3 extends over 13 amino acids.